These T cell receptor beta chains were read from a single sample in a study of somatic mutations in cytotoxic T cells in rheumatoid arthritis. The assay was immunoSEQ multiplex PCR, and TCRdb's table has in-frame clones only and misses some. The sample shows about 6,300 clones, roughly 77% of them seen only once. The sequencing here drew on CD8+ T cells sorted from blood, taken at a follow-up visit. These receptor sequences come from a woman between 65 and 79 years old with rheumatoid arthritis. CDR3s include the opening cysteine and the closing phenylalanine or tryptophan. A D gene is named only where the DNA matches it firmly. Only some rows state a clone size, as once, few, many or a class for expanded clones.

D gene	V gene	J gene	clone size	CDR3 protein	CDR3 DNA
NA	TRBV27	TRBJ1-1	once	CASSLSPGSEAFF	TGTGCCAGCAGTTTATCTCCGGGCTCTGAAGCTTTCTTT
NA	TRBV5-8	TRBJ1-6	NA	CASSLEFSESSPLHF	TGTGCCAGCAGCTTGGAGTTTTCTGAGAGTTCACCCCTCCACTTT
NA	TRBV7-9	TRBJ1-2	NA	CASSLLAGLDYGYTF	TGTGCCAGCAGCTTATTGGCAGGACTGGACTATGGCTACACCTTC
TRBD1	TRBV7-9	TRBJ2-7	NA	CASSSRDRGPYEQYF	TGTGCCAGCAGCTCGCGGGACAGGGGGCCGTACGAGCAGTACTTC
NA	TRBV5-1	TRBJ2-6	NA	CASSLDSGANVLTF	TGCGCCAGCAGCTTGGACTCTGGGGCCAACGTCCTGACTTTC
NA	TRBV6-4	TRBJ2-2	NA	CASGNSGGELFF	TGTGCCAGCGGAAACTCTGGCGGGGAGCTGTTTTTT
NA	TRBV6-1	TRBJ2-6	NA	CANSGTGSGANVLTF	TGTGCCAACAGCGGTACAGGGTCTGGGGCCAACGTCCTGACTTTC
NA	TRBV7-9	TRBJ2-2	NA	CASSRFVTGELFF	TGTGCCAGCAGCCGTTTCGTCACCGGGGAGCTGTTTTTT
TRBD1	TRBV5-4	TRBJ2-7	NA	CASSPTGTDLYEQYF	TGTGCCAGCAGCCCCACCGGGACAGACCTCTACGAGCAGTACTTC
TRBD1	TRBV19	TRBJ2-4	NA	CASSPGTDIQYF	TGTGCCAGTAGTCCCGGGACAGACATTCAGTACTTC
TRBD2	TRBV18	TRBJ2-7	NA	CASSPLTSGYSYEQYF	TGTGCCAGCTCACCACTAACTAGCGGCTACTCCTACGAGCAGTACTTC
TRBD2	TRBV11-3	TRBJ2-3	NA	CASTIAGIGTDTQYF	TGTGCCAGCACCATAGCGGGAATAGGCACAGATACGCAGTATTTT
TRBD1	TRBV7-3	TRBJ2-7	NA	CASSSRDSSSYEQYF	TGTGCCAGCAGCTCCCGGGACAGCAGTTCCTACGAGCAGTACTTC
TRBD1	TRBV6-6	TRBJ2-2	NA	CASGGQGASTGELFF	TGTGCCAGCGGCGGACAGGGGGCGAGCACCGGGGAGCTGTTTTTT
NA	TRBV9	TRBJ2-3	NA	CASSHRSDTRTDTQYF	TGTGCCAGCAGCCACCGATCGGACACACGAACAGATACGCAGTATTTT
NA	TRBV9	TRBJ2-1	NA	CASSPRPLFFPTYNEQFF	TGTGCCAGCAGCCCTAGACCGCTCTTCTTCCCCACCTACAATGAGCAGTTCTTC
NA	TRBV4-1	TRBJ2-5	NA	CASSPPGTQETQYF	TGCGCCAGCAGCCCGCCAGGGACCCAAGAGACCCAGTACTTC
NA	TRBV29-1	TRBJ2-7	NA	CSVEDRGRSYEQYF	TGCAGCGTTGAAGACCGAGGGCGGAGCTACGAGCAGTACTTC
TRBD2	TRBV7-2	TRBJ2-7	NA	CASRGLAGLYEQYF	TGTGCCAGCAGGGGACTAGCGGGTCTGTATGAGCAGTACTTC
NA	TRBV28	TRBJ2-1	few	CASSPYAGSYNEQFF	TGTGCCAGCAGTCCATATGCGGGCTCCTACAATGAGCAGTTCTTC
TRBD2	TRBV5-1	TRBJ2-7	NA	CASSSVGSGSSYEQYF	TGCGCCAGCAGCTCCGTGGGTAGCGGGTCCTCCTACGAGCAGTACTTC
TRBD1	TRBV7-6	TRBJ2-7	NA	CASSLGNDRGVHEQYF	TGTGCCAGCAGCTTAGGGAATGACAGGGGCGTCCACGAGCAGTACTTC
NA	TRBV5-4	TRBJ1-1	few	CASRTHPARNTEAFF	TGTGCCAGCAGGACACATCCCGCAAGGAACACTGAAGCTTTCTTT
NA	TRBV15	TRBJ2-7	few	CATSIGAGYEQYF	TGTGCCACCAGCATTGGGGCCGGGTACGAGCAGTACTTC
TRBD2	TRBV27	TRBJ2-3	NA	CASSSGGAADTQYF	TGTGCCAGCAGCTCCGGGGGGGCGGCAGATACGCAGTATTTT
NA	TRBV6-1	TRBJ2-6	NA	CASSGTGSGANVLTF	TGTGCCAGCAGCGGTACAGGGTCTGGGGCCAACGTCCTGACTTTC